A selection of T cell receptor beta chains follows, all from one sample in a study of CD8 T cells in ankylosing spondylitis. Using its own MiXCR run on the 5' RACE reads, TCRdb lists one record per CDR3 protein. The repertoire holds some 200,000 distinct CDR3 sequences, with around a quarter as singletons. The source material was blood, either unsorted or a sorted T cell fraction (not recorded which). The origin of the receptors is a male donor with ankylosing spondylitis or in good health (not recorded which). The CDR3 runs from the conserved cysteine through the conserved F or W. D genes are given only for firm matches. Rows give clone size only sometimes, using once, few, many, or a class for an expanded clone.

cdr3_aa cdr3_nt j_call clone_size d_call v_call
CSARSSGGNTGELFF TGCAGTGCTAGAAGCAGCGGGGGGAACACCGGGGAGCTGTTTTTT TRBJ2-2 many TRBD2 TRBV20-1
CASSKDGYGYTF TGCGCCAGCAGCAAAGACGGCTATGGCTACACCTTC TRBJ1-2 few . TRBV4-3
CASTRGYYEQYF TGTGCCAGCACCCGGGGGTACTACGAGCAGTACTTC TRBJ2-7 . . TRBV12-3/TRBV12-4
CASSPPGLAGINEQFF TGCGCCAGCAGCCCACCGGGACTAGCGGGTATCAATGAGCAGTTCTTC TRBJ2-1 many TRBD2 TRBV5-1
CASSLGGSVGDTQYF TGTGCCAGCAGTTTAGGCGGGAGTGTTGGAGATACGCAGTATTTT TRBJ2-3 . TRBD2 TRBV12-3/TRBV12-4
CASSWQENTEAFF TGTGCCAGCAGTTGGCAGGAGAACACTGAAGCTTTCTTT TRBJ1-1 . . TRBV12-3/TRBV12-4
CASSQDLRSQYGYTF TGTGCCAGCAGCCAAGATCTCAGGAGCCAATATGGCTACACCTTC TRBJ1-2 many . TRBV4-2
CASRGGAGNTIYF TGTGCCAGCAGGGGGGGAGCTGGAAACACCATATATTTT TRBJ1-3 many . TRBV12-3/TRBV12-4
CASWRQENTGELFF TGTGCCAGTTGGAGACAGGAGAACACCGGGGAGCTGTTTTTT TRBJ2-2 many . TRBV7-9
CSARPGEGYTF TGCAGTGCTAGACCCGGAGAAGGCTACACCTTC TRBJ1-2 many . TRBV20-1
CASSQETDNQPQHF TGCGCCAGCAGCCAAGAAACAGACAATCAGCCCCAGCATTTT TRBJ1-5 . . TRBV4-1
CASSQRDQETQYF TGTGCCAGCAGCCAAAGGGACCAAGAGACCCAGTACTTC TRBJ2-5 many . TRBV4-2
CASSLGQGAEQFF TGTGCCAGCAGTTTAGGACAGGGGGCTGAGCAGTTCTTC TRBJ2-1 few TRBD1 TRBV12-3/TRBV12-4
CASSFTLRGQASYEQYF TGTGCCAGCAGTTTCACCCTCCGGGGGCAAGCGTCTTACGAGCAGTACTTC TRBJ2-7 many . TRBV6-2/TRBV6-3